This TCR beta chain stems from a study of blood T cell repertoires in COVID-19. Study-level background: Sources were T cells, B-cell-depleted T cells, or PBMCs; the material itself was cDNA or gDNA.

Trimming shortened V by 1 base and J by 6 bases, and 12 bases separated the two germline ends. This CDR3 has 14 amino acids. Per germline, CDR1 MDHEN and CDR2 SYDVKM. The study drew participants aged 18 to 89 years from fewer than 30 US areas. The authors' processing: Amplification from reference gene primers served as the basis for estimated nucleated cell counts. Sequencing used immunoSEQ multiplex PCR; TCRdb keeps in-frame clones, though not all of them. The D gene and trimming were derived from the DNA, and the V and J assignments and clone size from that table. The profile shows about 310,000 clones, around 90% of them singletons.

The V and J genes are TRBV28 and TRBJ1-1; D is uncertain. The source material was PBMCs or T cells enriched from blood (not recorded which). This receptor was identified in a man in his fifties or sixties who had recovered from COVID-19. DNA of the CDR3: TGTGCCAGCAGTTTATCGGGGAGAGGGTCTGAAGCTTTCTTT. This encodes CASSLSGRGSEAFF. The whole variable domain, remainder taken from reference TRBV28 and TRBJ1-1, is DVKVTQSSRYLVKRTGEKVFLECVQDMDHENMFWYRQDPGLGLRLIYFSYDVKMKEKGDIPEGYSVSREKKERFSLILESASTNQTSMYLCASSLSGRGSEAFFGQGTRLTVV.